Shown below are 26 T cell receptor beta chains from a single sample sequenced in a study of T-cell memory formation after mild COVID-19. TCRdb passed the 5' RACE reads through MiXCR, listing each CDR3 protein once. This sample has approximately 88,000 distinct CDR3 sequences, with around 25% found just once. The sequenced sample consisted of PBMCs or a T cell subset sorted from them (not recorded which). These receptors all come from a man aged 18 to 30 who had mild COVID-19 (a few samples of this study predate the infection). Cell type and time point are not known.

This clonotype was counted a few times. V gene TRBV7-9 combines with J gene TRBJ2-3; D call uncertain. This CDR3 is built from 16 residues. V was pared by 6 bases and J by 4 bases, with 20 bases between. Looked up from germline, CDR1 is SEHNR and CDR2 is FQNEAQ (reference sequence). CDR3 coding DNA: TGTGCCAGCAGTGAGACCGACGGAAGAACCCCAGATACGCAGTATTTT. Its translation: CASSETDGRTPDTQYF.

The chain has TRBV27 and TRBJ2-7; TRBD1 aligns across 10 bases. Trimming cost V 5 bases and J 6 bases; bases outside gene matches: 10. Germline CDR1 MNHEY, CDR2 SMNVEV (reference sequence). The CDR3 loop spans 15 amino acids. CDR3 protein: CASSPYSGQGFEQYV. CDR3 in DNA: TGTGCCAGCAGTCCATATTCGGGACAGGGGTTCGAGCAGTACGTC.

This chain uses TRBV20-1 with TRBJ2-2; D is possibly TRBD1 (6 bases). CDR1 is DFQATT and CDR2 is SNEGSKA in the germline V gene (reference sequence). CDR3 length: 14 amino acids. The V gene lost 4 bases and the J gene lost 1 base, with 10 bases spanning the gap. As DNA, the CDR3 is TGCAGTGCTAACAGGGATTGGAACACCGGGGAGCTGTTTTTT. Its translation is CSANRDWNTGELFF.

The table lists this clonotype with a few counts. V gene TRBV7-9 combines with J gene TRBJ2-2; 9 positions match TRBD1. In germline, CDR1 is SEHNR, CDR2 FQNEAQ (reference sequence). The CDR3 length is 16 residues. The V and J ends lost 5 bases and 5 bases, in that order; junction bases with no gene match: 9. The CDR3, as DNA: TGTGCCAGCAGCGCAGAAGGGACAGGGAAAACCGGGGAGCTGTTTTTT. It yields the protein CASSAEGTGKTGELFF.

The V and J genes are TRBV5-1 and TRBJ2-3, with a weak D call TRBD1 (5 bases). V lost 1 base, J lost 5 bases, and 11 bases lay in between. The CDR3 has 14 residues. Germline CDR1 and CDR2: SGHRS and YFSETQ. The CDR3 nucleotides read TGCGCCAGCAGCTTGTATGGGGCCGAAGATACGCAGTATTTT. Its protein product is CASSLYGAEDTQYF.

The chain carries TRBV20-1 and TRBJ1-1; TRBD1 might be the D (5 bases). Germline lookup yields CDR1 DFQATT and CDR2 SNEGSKA (reference sequence). This CDR3 contains 11 residues. V dropped 5 bases and J dropped 8 bases, with 12 bases sitting between them. Here the CDR3 DNA reads TGCAGTGCTCTGGCCGGGGCCGAAGCTTTCTTT. Its translation: CSALAGAEAFF.

The V gene is TRBV7-6, the J gene TRBJ1-1; no clear D gene. This CDR3 is 13 amino acids long. V lost 5 bases and J lost 4, with 11 bases in between. Germline CDR1 SGHVS, CDR2 FNYEAQ. This chain's CDR3 is CASSRGPGTEAFF. The DNA for the CDR3 is TGTGCCAGCAGCAGAGGACCAGGCACTGAAGCTTTCTTT.

This chain uses TRBV12-3 or TRBV12-4 with TRBJ1-1; TRBD1 aligns across 7 bases. J lost 4 bases, V lost 5 bases, and 1 base had no gene match. This CDR3 has 12 residues. CDR3 loop: CASSAGGTEAFF. The CDR3, as DNA: TGTGCCAGCAGTGCAGGGGGCACTGAAGCTTTCTTT.

This clonotype was observed a few times. V usage is TRBV7-6 and J usage is TRBJ2-1; 11 nucleotides match TRBD2. Germline V gene data show CDR1 as SGHVS and CDR2 as FNYEAQ. CDR3 length: 16 amino acids. V lost 4 bases and J lost 7; bases outside the gene matches: 9. CDR3 loop: CASSSPSGLAVNEQFF. CDR3 sequence (DNA): TGTGCCAGCAGCTCCCCGTCGGGACTAGCGGTAAATGAGCAGTTCTTC. The complete variable domain, with remaining parts taken from reference TRBV7-6 and TRBJ2-1, reads GAGVSQSPRYKVTKRGQDVALRCDPISGHVSLYWYRQALGQGPEFLTYFNYEAQQDKSGLPNDRFSAERPEGSISTLTIQRTEQRDSAMYRCASSSPSGLAVNEQFFGPGTRLTVL.

The chain uses TRBV10-2 and TRBJ2-7; D is perhaps TRBD2 (6 bases). Deletions cut 7 bases from V and 1 base from J, with 11 bases between. CDR1 WSHSY and CDR2 SAAADI come from the germline V gene. This CDR3 has 13 residues. The CDR3 DNA reads TGCGCCAGCAAACGGGACTTATCCTACGAGCAGTACTTC. Its translation: CASKRDLSYEQYF.

The sample holds a few counts of this clonotype. The chain combines TRBV29-1 with TRBJ2-5; D not certain. V shed 4 bases and J shed 5 bases, with 20 bases lying between them. CDR1 and CDR2 from the germline V gene are SQVTM and ANQGSEA. CDR3 size: 15 residues. DNA of the CDR3: TGCAGCGTTGTCGAGACAACTACCTCCATGGAGACCCAGTACTTC. Its translation: CSVVETTTSMETQYF. Looking up the rest from reference TRBV29-1 and TRBJ2-5 gives the full variable domain: SAVISQKPSRDICQRGTSLTIQCQVDSQVTMMFWYRQQPGQSLTLIATANQGSEATYESGFVIDKFPISRPNLTFSTLTVSNMSPEDSSIYLCSVVETTTSMETQYFGPGTRLLVL.

This clonotype was counted a few times. The chain links TRBV12-3 or TRBV12-4 to TRBJ2-3; 7 positions match TRBD2. CDR3 length equals 16 residues. Trimming took 7 bases from V and 2 from J; bases not matched to a gene: 12. The CDR3 protein is CASTPPRGEPTDTQYF. The CDR3 region has the DNA TGTGCCAGCACCCCACCCCGGGGGGAACCCACAGATACGCAGTATTTT.

CDR3 DNA: TGTGCCAGCGGGGAGGAGACCCAGTACTTC. It is translated as CASGEETQYF. The rearrangement joins TRBV6-5 to TRBJ2-5, with D possibly being TRBD2 (5 bases). The CDR3 runs to 10 residues. V lost 8 bases, J lost 5 bases, and 6 bases lay in between. Germline CDR1 is MNHEY and CDR2 is SVGAGI.

This clonotype was detected only a few times. The V call is TRBV4-2, the J call TRBJ1-5, with 8 nucleotides matching TRBD1. Unmatched junction bases numbered 8, after V lost 0 bases and J lost 7 bases. The CDR3 sequence is 16 residues long. Looked up from germline, CDR1 is LGHNA and CDR2 is YNFKEQ. The DNA for the CDR3 is TGTGCCAGCAGCCAAGATCCCGACAGGGGCAGACAGCCCCAGCATTTT. Residues: CASSQDPDRGRQPQHF.

The chain combines TRBV27 with TRBJ2-1; tentatively, D is TRBD2 (5 bases). V was cut by 3 bases and J by 10 bases, with 10 bases left in between. The CDR3 has 12 residues. Germline-derived CDR1 and CDR2 are MNHEY and SMNVEV (reference sequence). CDR3 amino acids: CASSFIGSEQFF. The CDR3 region has the DNA TGTGCCAGCAGTTTTATAGGGAGCGAGCAGTTCTTC.

The chain couples TRBV5-6 to TRBJ1-2; D call uncertain. The CDR3 length is 15 residues. Germline V gene sequence: CDR1 SGHDT, CDR2 YYEEEE. V was shortened by 6 bases and J by 5 bases, with 20 bases between the two germline ends. The CDR3 DNA reads as TGTGCCAGCATCGCGAGGACGGCCTGGGGTTATGGCTACACCTTC. Amino acid sequence: CASIARTAWGYGYTF. Looking up the rest from reference TRBV5-6 and TRBJ1-2 gives the full variable domain: DAGVTQSPTHLIKTRGQQVTLRCSPKSGHDTVSWYQQALGQGPQFIFQYYEEEERQRGNFPDRFSGHQFPNYSSELNVNALLLGDSALYLCASIARTAWGYGYTFGSGTRLTVV.

The V and J genes are TRBV6-5 and TRBJ1-5; the match to TRBD1 covers 12 bases. The CDR3 spans 15 residues. The germline V gene encodes CDR1 MNHEY and CDR2 SVGAGI. V shed 2 bases, J shed 7 bases, and the junction held 3 bases outside the gene matches. CDR3 protein: CASSYGTGGGQPQHF. The CDR3 DNA sequence: TGTGCCAGCAGTTACGGGACAGGGGGCGGCCAGCCCCAGCATTTT.

The chain links TRBV4-1 to TRBJ1-1; D possibly corresponds to TRBD1 (5 bases). CDR3 length equals 17 residues. V gave up 1 base and J gave up 0 bases, with 15 bases separating them. Germline-derived CDR1 and CDR2 are MGHRA and YSYEKL. In nucleotides, the CDR3 is TGCGCCAGCAGCCAAGGGGGGATGGCTGTTATGAACACTGAAGCTTTCTTT. Amino acids: CASSQGGMAVMNTEAFF.

The rearrangement uses TRBV9 and TRBJ2-7, with D possibly TRBD1 on 6 matching bases. The germline CDR1 and CDR2 sequences are SGDLS and YYNGEE. Trimming removed 4 bases from V and 9 bases from J, with 17 bases in between. The CDR3 totals 13 residues. CDR3 in amino acids: CASSPGQPHGQYF. The CDR3 bases are TGTGCCAGCAGCCCCGGACAGCCCCACGGGCAGTACTTC.

This clonotype has a handful of counts. This chain joins TRBV21-1 and TRBJ2-7; the D call TRBD2 from the table was never checked on the DNA. TRBV21-1 is termed a pseudogene. This CDR3 is 9 amino acids long. The CDR3 bases are TGTGCCCGAAGACTAGCGCAGCTGGTC. Residues: CARRLAQLV.

This clonotype was observed a handful of times. The chain combines TRBV5-6 with TRBJ2-7, with 10 bases fitting TRBD1. The germline V gene encodes CDR1 SGHDT and CDR2 YYEEEE. The V gene end was trimmed by 4 bases and the J gene end by 4 bases; junction bases not matched to a gene: 2. The CDR3 is made up of 13 amino acids. CDR3 protein: CASSLDRGYEQYV. The DNA for the CDR3 is TGTGCCAGCAGCCTGGACAGGGGGTACGAGCAGTACGTC.

This clonotype has a handful of counts. The DNA of the CDR3 is TGTGCCAGCAGTTTCCGGGGGGTGAAGGGTGGCTACACCTTC. Protein: CASSFRGVKGGYTF. The chain has TRBV27 and TRBJ1-2, with TRBD1 as a possible D gene (5 bases). The V gene's germline CDR1 is MNHEY and CDR2 SMNVEV (reference sequence). The V end lost 3 bases, the J end lost 7 bases, and 15 bases lay between the germline ends. This CDR3 has 14 amino acids.

This clonotype turned up a few times. V usage is TRBV7-9 and J usage is TRBJ1-2; the match to TRBD1 covers 9 bases. The junction had 5 bases not matched to a gene; V was cut back by 5 bases and J by 4 bases. This CDR3 is built from 14 residues. CDR1 and CDR2 from the germline V gene are SEHNR and FQNEAQ (reference sequence). The CDR3 sequence is CASSGSTGGYGYTF. The CDR3 DNA is TGTGCCAGCAGCGGTTCGACAGGGGGCTATGGCTACACCTTC.

The V gene is TRBV6-5, the J gene TRBJ1-2; D not certain. Germline V lookup: CDR1 MNHEY, CDR2 SVGAGI. Trimming cost V 7 bases and J 4 bases, with 25 bases left between them. The CDR3 is made up of 17 amino acids. The CDR3 region is CASTILPGKGPIYGYTF. The CDR3 DNA follows: TGTGCCAGCACAATCCTTCCCGGTAAAGGACCCATCTATGGCTACACCTTC.

Only a few counts were recorded for this clonotype. The chain links TRBV6-5 to TRBJ2-5, with 8 nucleotides matching TRBD1. Germline V gene sequence: CDR1 MNHEY, CDR2 SVGAGI. The trim removed 5 bases at V and 3 bases at J, leaving 5 bases unmatched. The CDR3 extends over 14 amino acids. CDR3 in DNA: TGTGCCAGCAGTGCCAACAGGGGGGAAGAGACCCAGTACTTC. Protein sequence: CASSANRGEETQYF.

The chain uses TRBV27 and TRBJ2-7, with a tentative D call TRBD1 (7 bases). Per germline, CDR1 MNHEY and CDR2 SMNVEV (reference sequence). V gave up 6 bases and J gave up 4 bases, with 16 bases separating them. This CDR3 contains 14 residues. CDR3 bases: TGTGCCAGCAGATTACAGGGGACTTTGTACGAGCAGTACTTC. Amino acids: CASRLQGTLYEQYF.